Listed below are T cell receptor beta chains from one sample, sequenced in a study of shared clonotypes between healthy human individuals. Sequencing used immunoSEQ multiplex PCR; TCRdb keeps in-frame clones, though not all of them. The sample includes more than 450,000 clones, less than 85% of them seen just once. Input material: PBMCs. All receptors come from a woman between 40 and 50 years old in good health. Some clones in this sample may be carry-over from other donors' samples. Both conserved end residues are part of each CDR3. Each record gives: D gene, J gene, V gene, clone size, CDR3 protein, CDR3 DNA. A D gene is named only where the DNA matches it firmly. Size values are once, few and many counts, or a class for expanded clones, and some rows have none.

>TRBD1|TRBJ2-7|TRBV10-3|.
CAINDRVGDEQYF
TGTGCCATCAACGACAGGGTGGGCGACGAGCAGTACTTC
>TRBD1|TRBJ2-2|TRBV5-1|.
CASTRDRGTGELFF
TGCGCCAGCACCCGGGACAGGGGGACCGGGGAGCTGTTTTTT
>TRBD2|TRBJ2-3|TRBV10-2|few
CATATLAGGPKSTDTQYF
TGCGCCACCGCCACCCTAGCGGGAGGGCCTAAGAGCACAGATACGCAGTATTTT
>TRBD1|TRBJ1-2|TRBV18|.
CASSPPNMGQGYGYTF
TGTGCCAGCTCACCACCCAATATGGGACAGGGATATGGCTACACCTTC
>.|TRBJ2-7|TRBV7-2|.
CASSLQGYEQYF
TGTGCCAGCAGCTTACAGGGGTACGAGCAGTACTTC
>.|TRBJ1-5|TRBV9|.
CASSVGTSNQPQHF
TGTGCCAGCAGCGTGGGGACTAGCAATCAGCCCCAGCATTTT
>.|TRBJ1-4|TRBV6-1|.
CASTGGLEKLFF
TGTGCCAGCACGGGAGGACTTGAAAAACTGTTTTTT
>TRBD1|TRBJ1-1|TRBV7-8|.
CASSLPDRGSLYTEAFF
TGTGCCAGCAGCTTACCCGACAGGGGATCCCTGTACACTGAAGCTTTCTTT
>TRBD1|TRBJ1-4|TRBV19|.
CASSTRDRVNEKLFF
TGTGCCAGTAGTACCCGGGACAGAGTTAATGAAAAACTGTTTTTT
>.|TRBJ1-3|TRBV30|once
CAWSFSGNTIYF
TGTGCCTGGAGCTTCTCTGGAAACACCATATATTTT
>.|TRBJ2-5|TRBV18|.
CASSPQGGETQYF
TGTGCCAGCTCACCGCAGGGTGGAGAGACCCAGTACTTC
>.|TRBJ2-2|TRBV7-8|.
CASSLERLRPTGELFF
TGTGCCAGCAGCTTAGAACGTCTCCGTCCCACCGGGGAGCTGTTTTTT
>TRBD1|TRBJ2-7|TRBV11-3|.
CASSLSGTGLGEQYF
TGTGCCAGCAGCTTGTCCGGGACAGGCCTTGGGGAGCAGTACTTC
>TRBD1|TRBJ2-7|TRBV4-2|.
CASSRPGTGPYEQYF
TGTGCCAGCAGCCGACCCGGGACAGGTCCGTACGAGCAGTACTTC
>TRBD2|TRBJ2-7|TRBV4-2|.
CASSQAPAGRVTYEQYF
TGTGCCAGCAGCCAAGCCCCAGCCGGGAGGGTAACCTACGAGCAGTACTTC
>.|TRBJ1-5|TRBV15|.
CATSRVSPLVTRNQPQHF
TGTGCCACCAGCAGAGTCTCCCCCCTTGTTACTCGGAATCAGCCCCAGCATTTT
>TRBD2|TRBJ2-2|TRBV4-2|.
CASSQGTSVTGELFF
TGTGCCAGCAGCCAAGGGACTAGCGTCACCGGGGAGCTGTTTTTT
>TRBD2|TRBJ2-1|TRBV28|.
CASSPSGSTYNEQFF
TGTGCCAGCAGCCCTAGCGGGTCTACCTACAATGAGCAGTTCTTC
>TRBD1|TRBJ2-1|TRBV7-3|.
CASSRSQGVEQFF
TGTGCCAGCAGCCGCTCACAGGGGGTTGAGCAGTTCTTC
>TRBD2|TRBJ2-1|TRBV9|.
CASSGGASGSADNEQFF
TGTGCCAGCAGCGGGGGGGCTAGCGGGAGTGCGGACAATGAGCAGTTCTTC
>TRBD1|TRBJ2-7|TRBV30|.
CAWDRGPYEQYF
TGTGCCTGGGACAGGGGACCCTACGAGCAGTACTTC
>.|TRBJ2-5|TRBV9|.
CASSVRLGGVQETQYF
TGTGCCAGCAGCGTCCGTCTTGGGGGAGTCCAAGAGACCCAGTACTTC
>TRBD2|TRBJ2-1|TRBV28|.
CASRRLAGGGYNEQFF
TGTGCCAGCAGACGACTAGCGGGAGGGGGGTACAATGAGCAGTTCTTC
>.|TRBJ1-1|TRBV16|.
CASSHPGRVNTEAFF
TGTGCCAGCAGCCATCCGGGACGTGTGAACACTGAAGCTTTCTTT
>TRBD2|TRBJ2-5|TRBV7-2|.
CASSSTSGSEAQYF
TGTGCCAGCAGCTCAACTAGCGGGAGTGAGGCTCAGTACTTC
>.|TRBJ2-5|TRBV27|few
CASSLTAGQETQYF
TGTGCCAGCAGTTTGACCGCGGGTCAAGAGACCCAGTACTTC
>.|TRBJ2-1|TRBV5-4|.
CASSGNHEQFF
TGTGCCAGCAGCGGTAACCATGAGCAGTTCTTC
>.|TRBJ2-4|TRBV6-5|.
CASTQSHDKNIQYF
TGTGCCAGCACCCAAAGTCACGACAAAAACATTCAGTACTTC
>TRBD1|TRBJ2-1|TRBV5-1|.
CASSHDRVTYNEQFF
TGCGCCAGCAGCCATGACAGGGTGACTTACAATGAGCAGTTCTTC
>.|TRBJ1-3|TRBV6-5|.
CASSYDDTSGNTIYF
TGTGCCAGCAGTTACGACGACACCTCTGGAAACACCATATATTTT
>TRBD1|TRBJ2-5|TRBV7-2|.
CASSLPGGETQYF
TGTGCCAGCAGCTTACCAGGGGGAGAGACCCAGTACTTC
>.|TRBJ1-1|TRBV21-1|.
CASSSIRGEAFF
TGTGCCAGCAGCTCCATCCGGGGTGAAGCTTTCTTT
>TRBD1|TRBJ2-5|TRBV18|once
CASSPLTGEEGVETQYF
TGTGCCAGCTCGCCTCTGACAGGGGAGGAAGGCGTGGAGACCCAGTACTTC
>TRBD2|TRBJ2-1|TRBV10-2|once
CATGLVFNEQFF
TGCGCCACCGGACTAGTTTTCAATGAGCAGTTCTTC
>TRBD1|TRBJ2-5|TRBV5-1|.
CASSGRTGRETQYF
TGCGCCAGCAGCGGACGGACAGGAAGAGAGACCCAGTACTTC
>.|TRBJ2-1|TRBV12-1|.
CASRQPVRASAEQFF
TGTGCCAGCAGACAACCCGTTCGGGCTAGCGCTGAGCAGTTCTTC